One and the same sample provided the 20 T cell receptor beta chains below, sequenced in a study of T cells in Graves' hyperthyroidism and ophthalmopathy. Using RNA transcripts as the source, TCR beta CDR3 regions were amplified. First-round RT-PCR of the TCR CDR3 relied on the HTBI primer set. TCRdb called the multiplex PCR reads again in MiXCR, with one record for every CDR3 protein. The data show fewer than 450,000 distinct CDR3 sequences, 11% to 15% seen once. The sequencing sample was made of blood. All receptors come from a man between 45 and 60 years old with Graves' ophthalmopathy.

Many counts were recorded for this clonotype. The chain uses TRBV28 and TRBJ2-3; D uncertain. Germline CDR1 is MDHEN and CDR2 is SYDVKM. This CDR3 has 16 residues. V was shortened by 11 bases and J by 0 bases, with 21 bases between the two germline ends. The CDR3 region is CASSAGPVPSTDTQYF. In DNA form, the CDR3 reads TGTGCCTCCTCAGCAGGACCAGTGCCGAGCACAGATACGCAGTATTTT.

The chain employs TRBV20-1 and TRBJ2-7, with a possible D match to TRBD1 (6 bases). V dropped 2 bases and J dropped 5 bases, with 10 bases sitting between them. CDR1 is DFQATT and CDR2 is SNEGSKA in the germline V gene (reference sequence). The CDR3 extends over 12 amino acids. The CDR3 loop reads CSARRGYDEQYF. The CDR3 nucleotides are TGCAGTGCTAGAAGGGGGTACGACGAGCAGTACTTC.

A word on this clonotype: Compared with germline, one end of the junction differs, possibly owing to a read error. The chain is built from TRBV6-8 and TRBJ1-1; D remains ambiguous. CDR1 is MNHGY and CDR2 is SAAAGT in the germline V gene. The CDR3 is made up of 13 amino acids. CDR3 sequence reads: CASTHGKNTEALF. The CDR3, as DNA: TGTGCCAGCACACACGGAAAGAACACTGAAGCTCTCTTT.

This clonotype was seen only a few times. The chain joins TRBV6-5 to TRBJ1-1; no reliable D call. Germline V lookup: CDR1 MNHEY, CDR2 SVGAGI. The germline V and J ends were trimmed by 2 bases and 3 bases, with 10 bases remaining between them. There are 14 residues in the CDR3. The CDR3 is CASSYVGRDTEAFF. The CDR3 nucleotides are TGTGCCAGCAGTTACGTAGGGAGGGACACTGAAGCTTTCTTT.

Only a few counts were recorded for this clonotype. The chain couples TRBV4-2 to TRBJ2-1; 10 nucleotides line up with TRBD2. Per the germline V gene, CDR1 is LGHNA and CDR2 is YNFKEQ. CDR3 length: 16 amino acids. V lost 5 bases, J lost 2 bases, and 6 bases stayed unmatched. CDR3 protein: CASSERLAGAYNEQFF. As DNA, the CDR3 is TGTGCCAGCAGCGAAAGACTAGCGGGTGCCTACAATGAGCAGTTCTTC.

The chain has TRBV9 and TRBJ2-3; TRBD2 matches 14 bases. The CDR3 spans 16 residues. In germline, CDR1 is SGDLS, CDR2 YYNGEE. The ends lost 4 bases at V and 6 bases at J; junction bases unmatched: 7. This CDR3 reads CASSPRLAGGLDTQYF. The CDR3 bases are TGTGCCAGCAGCCCCAGACTAGCGGGAGGGCTTGATACGCAGTATTTT. Based on the CDR3 plus reference TRBV9 and TRBJ2-3, the full variable domain is DSGVTQTPKHLITATGQRVTLRCSPRSGDLSVYWYQQSLDQGLQFLIQYYNGEERAKGNILERFSAQQFPDLHSELNLSSLELGDSALYFCASSPRLAGGLDTQYFGPGTRLTVL.

The sample holds a few counts of this clonotype. The gene calls are TRBV24-1 and TRBJ2-7; either TRBD1 or TRBD2 may fit D (7 bases each). CDR3 length equals 14 residues. V lost 7 bases, J lost 3 bases, and 15 bases lay in between. Germline lookup yields CDR1 KGHDR and CDR2 SFDVKD. In DNA form, the CDR3 reads TGTGCCACCAGCCAAGCGGGACAGTTCTACGAGCAGTACTTC. Amino acid sequence: CATSQAGQFYEQYF.

In this sample, this clonotype turned up a few times. This chain links TRBV7-9 with TRBJ2-7; D is tentatively TRBD1 or TRBD2 (5 bases each). Looked up from germline, CDR1 is SEHNR and CDR2 is FQNEAQ (reference sequence). The CDR3 sequence is 13 residues long. Trimming pared 2 bases from V and 5 bases from J, leaving 10 bases between. CDR3 amino acids: CASSLTSGHEQYF. The CDR3, as DNA: TGTGCCAGCAGCTTAACCTCGGGGCACGAGCAGTACTTC. Based on the CDR3 plus reference TRBV7-9 and TRBJ2-7, the full variable domain is DTGVSQNPRHKITKRGQNVTFRCDPISEHNRLYWYRQTLGQGPEFLTYFQNEAQLEKSRLLSDRFSAERPKGSFSTLEIQRTEQGDSAMYLCASSLTSGHEQYFGPGTRLTVT.

The V and J genes are TRBV7-9 and TRBJ2-5; D may be TRBD1 or TRBD2 (5 bases each). The V end lost 4 bases, the J end lost 1 base, and 10 bases lay between the germline ends. Germline assignment: CDR1 SEHNR and CDR2 FQNEAQ (reference sequence). The CDR3 length is 14 residues. Here the CDR3 reads CASSYRGPQETQYF. The CDR3 DNA sequence: TGTGCCAGCAGCTACCGGGGCCCCCAAGAGACCCAGTACTTC.

This clonotype was observed many times. The chain has TRBV19 and TRBJ1-1, with a weak D call TRBD1 (5 bases). CDR3 length: 17 residues. The V end was cut by 4 bases, the J end by 0 bases, with 18 bases between. Looked up from germline, CDR1 is LNHDA and CDR2 is SQIVND (reference sequence). CDR3 sequence: CASSTSPAGGLNTEAFF. The CDR3 nucleotides read TGTGCCAGTAGTACCTCCCCGGCGGGGGGTCTGAACACTGAAGCTTTCTTT.

The CDR3 region has the DNA TGCAGTGCTAGTCCCGGGCTTTGGGAGACCCAGTACTTC. This encodes CSASPGLWETQYF. The chain carries TRBV20-1 and TRBJ2-5; no clear D gene. The CDR3 covers 13 residues. Germline lookup yields CDR1 DFQATT and CDR2 SNEGSKA (reference sequence). V was trimmed by 3 bases and J by 5 bases, leaving 13 bases between them.

This clonotype was detected many times. Written as DNA, the CDR3 is TGTGCCAGCAGCGTAGTTGCGGGGGATAACACCGGGGAGCTGTTTTTT. This gives the protein CASSVVAGDNTGELFF. This chain links TRBV9 with TRBJ2-2; 7 bases fit TRBD2. V lost 0 bases to trimming and J lost 2 bases; unmatched junction nucleotides: 4. CDR3 length: 16 residues. Germline V gives CDR1 SGDLS, CDR2 YYNGEE.

The gene calls are TRBV11-2 and TRBJ2-7, with no clear D. Germline CDR1 is SGHAT and CDR2 is FQNNGV. CDR3 size: 14 residues. V lost 8 bases and J lost 2, with 16 bases in between. DNA of the CDR3: TGTGCCAGCTCACCACCCGCGTCTGCCTACGAGCAGTACTTC. As protein: CASSPPASAYEQYF.

This clonotype was detected many times. This chain joins TRBV24-1 and TRBJ2-7; a weak D match, TRBD2 (5 bases). CDR3 length equals 13 residues. Deletions cut 5 bases from V and 5 bases from J, with 12 bases between. Germline V gene data show CDR1 as KGHDR and CDR2 as SFDVKD. The CDR3 DNA reads as TGTGCCACCAGTGTTTCGGGATCCCACGAGCAGTACTTC. Its translation: CATSVSGSHEQYF.

This clonotype was found many times. The chain links TRBV5-1 to TRBJ1-6; weak D call: TRBD1 (6 bases). The CDR3 loop spans 15 amino acids. The V gene lost 0 bases and the J gene lost 6 bases, with 10 bases spanning the gap. Germline-derived CDR1 and CDR2 are SGHRS and YFSETQ. Here the CDR3 reads CASSLEQGFNSPLHF. The CDR3 DNA follows: TGCGCCAGCAGCTTGGAACAGGGTTTTAATTCACCCCTCCACTTT.

In this sample, this clonotype turned up many times. CDR3 nucleotide sequence: TGCAGTGCTACGGTCTCTGGCGGGCAAACAGATACGCAGTATTTT. It translates to CSATVSGGQTDTQYF. The chain is built from TRBV20-1 and TRBJ2-3; the D gene is possibly TRBD2 (5 bases). Germline values: CDR1 DFQATT, CDR2 SNEGSKA (reference sequence). Trimming stripped 4 bases from V and 3 bases from J, with 17 bases between. The CDR3 covers 15 residues.

This rearrangement joins TRBV19 to TRBJ1-5, with a tentative D call TRBD1 (5 bases). Trimming left V 6 bases short and J 7 bases short, with 19 bases between. There are 15 residues in the CDR3. CDR1 is LNHDA, CDR2 SQIVND, per germline (reference sequence). This CDR3 reads CASSINPRAQQPQHF. The CDR3 DNA reads as TGTGCCAGTAGCATTAACCCCAGGGCACAGCAGCCCCAGCATTTT.

This clonotype was seen at least ten times. The chain couples TRBV5-1 to TRBJ2-1; 9 bases agree with TRBD1. The V and J ends lost 4 bases and 1 base, in that order; junction bases with no gene match: 6. The CDR3 is 16 amino acids. Germline-derived CDR1 and CDR2 are SGHRS and YFSETQ. The CDR3 nucleotides are TGCGCCAGCAGCGTTACAGGGGGCAGGTCCTACAATGAGCAGTTCTTC. This sequence encodes CASSVTGGRSYNEQFF. The full variable domain, in which reference TRBV5-1 and TRBJ2-1 provide the parts outside the CDR3, is KAGVTQTPRYLIKTRGQQVTLSCSPISGHRSVSWYQQTPGQGLQFLFEYFSETQRNKGNFPGRFSGRQFSNSRSEMNVSTLELGDSALYLCASSVTGGRSYNEQFFGPGTRLTVL.

A few counts support this clonotype. The chain combines TRBV29-1 with TRBJ1-2, with 8 bases aligning to TRBD1. In germline, CDR1 is SQVTM, CDR2 ANQGSEA. With 8 bases clipped from V and 8 bases from J, the junction kept 10 bases outside the gene matches. The CDR3 extends over 12 amino acids. The CDR3 nucleotides are TGCAGCACCTGGACAGGGCCAAGGGGCTACACCTTC. This translates into CSTWTGPRGYTF.

This clonotype came up a few times. With a much larger clone just one base away, this may be a read error. The chain is built from TRBV28 and TRBJ1-2; 8 nucleotides line up with TRBD1. Germline V CDR1 and CDR2: MDHEN, SYDVKM. The V and J ends lost 3 bases and 3 bases, in that order; junction bases with no gene match: 6. The length of the CDR3 is 15 residues. The CDR3 spells CASSFSAGGDYGYTF. CDR3 bases: TGTGCCAGCAGTTTCTCGGCAGGGGGCGACTATGGCTACACCTTC.